This T cell receptor (beta chain) came from a study of brain T cells in children with intractable seizures. The germline V and J ends were trimmed by 4 bases and 2 bases, with 15 bases remaining between them. Germline V gene sequence: CDR1 SGDLS, CDR2 YYNGEE. The CDR3 is made up of 15 amino acids. Assay used: immunoSEQ multiplex PCR; TCRdb lists only in-frame clones, some missing. Of some 76,000 clones listed, 85% to 95% were seen once; the top ten hold roughly 1.5%. This clone occurred once. This TCR derives from a boy in the first two years of life with tuberous sclerosis and intractable seizures. The source was peripheral blood, collected at surgery. V usage is TRBV9 and J usage is TRBJ1-2, with D perhaps matching TRBD1 (5 bases). CDR3 in DNA: TGTGCCAGCAGCCCTTTAGGGGAACCCAACTATGGCTACACCTTC. This sequence encodes CASSPLGEPNYGYTF. The variable domain in full, with the rest retrieved from reference TRBV9 and TRBJ1-2, is DSGVTQTPKHLITATGQRVTLRCSPRSGDLSVYWYQQSLDQGLQFLIQYYNGEERAKGNILERFSAQQFPDLHSELNLSSLELGDSALYFCASSPLGEPNYGYTFGSGTRLTVV.